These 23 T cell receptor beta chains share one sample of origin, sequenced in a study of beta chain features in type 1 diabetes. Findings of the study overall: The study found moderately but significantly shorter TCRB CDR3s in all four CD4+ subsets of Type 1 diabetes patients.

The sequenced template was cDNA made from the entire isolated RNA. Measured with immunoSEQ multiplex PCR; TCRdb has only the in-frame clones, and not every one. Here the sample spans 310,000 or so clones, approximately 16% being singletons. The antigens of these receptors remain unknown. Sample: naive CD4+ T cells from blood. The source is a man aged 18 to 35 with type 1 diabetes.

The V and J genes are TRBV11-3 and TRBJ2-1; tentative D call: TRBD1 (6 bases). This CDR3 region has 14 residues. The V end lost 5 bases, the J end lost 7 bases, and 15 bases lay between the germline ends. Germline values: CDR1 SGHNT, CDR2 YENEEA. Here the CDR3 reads CASSQGTGLNEQFF. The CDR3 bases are TGTGCCAGCAGCCAAGGCACAGGGCTGAATGAGCAGTTCTTC.

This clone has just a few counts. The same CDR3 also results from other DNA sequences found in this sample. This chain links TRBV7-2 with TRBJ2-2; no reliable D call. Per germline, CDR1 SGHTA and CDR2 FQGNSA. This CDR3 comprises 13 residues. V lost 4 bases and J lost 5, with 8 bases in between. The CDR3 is CASSSSNTGELFF. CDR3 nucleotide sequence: TGTGCCAGCAGCTCCTCTAATACCGGGGAGCTGTTTTTT.

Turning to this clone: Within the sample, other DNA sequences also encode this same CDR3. The CDR3 nucleotides read TGTGCCAGCAGCTTAGCCGCAGCCTACGAGCAGTACTTC. Its translation: CASSLAAAYEQYF. The chain employs TRBV7-2 and TRBJ2-7; D unresolved. Germline-derived CDR1 and CDR2 are SGHTA and FQGNSA. CDR3 length: 13 residues. The V end lost 0 bases, the J end lost 2 bases, and 5 bases lay between the germline ends.

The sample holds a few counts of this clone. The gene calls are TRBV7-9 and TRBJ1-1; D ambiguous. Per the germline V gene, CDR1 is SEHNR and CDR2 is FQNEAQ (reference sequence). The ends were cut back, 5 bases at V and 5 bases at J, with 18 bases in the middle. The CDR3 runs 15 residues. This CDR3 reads CASSTNADGVTEAFF. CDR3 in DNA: TGTGCCAGCAGCACGAATGCCGACGGGGTTACTGAAGCTTTCTTT.

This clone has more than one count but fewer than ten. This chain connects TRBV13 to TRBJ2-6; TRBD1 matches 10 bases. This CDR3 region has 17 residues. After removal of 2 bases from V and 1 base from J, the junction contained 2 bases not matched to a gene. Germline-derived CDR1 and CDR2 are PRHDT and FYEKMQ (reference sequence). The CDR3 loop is CASSLRQGASGANVLTF. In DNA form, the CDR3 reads TGTGCCAGCAGCTTACGACAGGGGGCATCTGGGGCCAACGTCCTGACTTTC. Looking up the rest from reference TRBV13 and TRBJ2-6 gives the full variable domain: AAGVIQSPRHLIKEKRETATLKCYPIPRHDTVYWYQQGPGQDPQFLISFYEKMQSDKGSIPDRFSAQQFSDYHSELNMSSLELGDSALYFCASSLRQGASGANVLTFGAGSRLTVL.

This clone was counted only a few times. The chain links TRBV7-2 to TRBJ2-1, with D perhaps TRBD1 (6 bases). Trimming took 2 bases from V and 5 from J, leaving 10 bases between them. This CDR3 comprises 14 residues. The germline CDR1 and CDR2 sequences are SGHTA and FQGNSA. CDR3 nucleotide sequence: TGTGCCAGCAGCTTATTGCCAGGGGACAATGAGCAGTTCTTC. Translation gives CASSLLPGDNEQFF.

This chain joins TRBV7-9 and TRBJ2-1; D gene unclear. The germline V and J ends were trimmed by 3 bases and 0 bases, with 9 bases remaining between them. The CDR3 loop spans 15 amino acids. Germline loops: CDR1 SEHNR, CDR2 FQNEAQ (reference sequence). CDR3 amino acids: CASSFFPSSYNEQFF. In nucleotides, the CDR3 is TGTGCCAGCAGCTTCTTCCCGAGCTCCTACAATGAGCAGTTCTTC. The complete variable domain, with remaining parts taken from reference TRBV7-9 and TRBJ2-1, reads DTGVSQNPRHKITKRGQNVTFRCDPISEHNRLYWYRQTLGQGPEFLTYFQNEAQLEKSRLLSDRFSAERPKGSFSTLEIQRTEQGDSAMYLCASSFFPSSYNEQFFGPGTRLTVL.

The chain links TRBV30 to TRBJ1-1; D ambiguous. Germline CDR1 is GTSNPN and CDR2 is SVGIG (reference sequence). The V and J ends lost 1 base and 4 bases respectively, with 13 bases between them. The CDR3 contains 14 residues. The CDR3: CAWSGMGRSTEAFF. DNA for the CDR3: TGTGCCTGGAGTGGTATGGGGAGGTCCACTGAAGCTTTCTTT.

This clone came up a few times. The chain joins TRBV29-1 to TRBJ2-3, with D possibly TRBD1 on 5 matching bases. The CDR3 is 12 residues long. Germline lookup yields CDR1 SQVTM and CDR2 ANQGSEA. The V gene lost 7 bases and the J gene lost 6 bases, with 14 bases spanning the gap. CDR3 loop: CSAVRVYDTQYF. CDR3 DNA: TGCAGCGCTGTCAGGGTTTATGATACGCAGTATTTT.

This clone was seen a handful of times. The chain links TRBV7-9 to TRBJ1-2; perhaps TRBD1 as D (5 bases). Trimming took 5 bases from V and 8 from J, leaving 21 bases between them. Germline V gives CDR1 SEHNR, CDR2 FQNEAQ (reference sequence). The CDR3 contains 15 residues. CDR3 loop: CASSPMGGEVSGYTF. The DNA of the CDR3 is TGTGCCAGCAGCCCGATGGGGGGGGAAGTGTCGGGCTACACCTTC.

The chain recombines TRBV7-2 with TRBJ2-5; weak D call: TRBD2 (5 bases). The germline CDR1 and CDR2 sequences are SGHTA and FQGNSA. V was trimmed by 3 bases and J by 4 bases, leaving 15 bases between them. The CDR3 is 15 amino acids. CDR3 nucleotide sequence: TGTGCCAGCAGCTTGATGCGGCTAGCAGTAGAGACCCAGTACTTC. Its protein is CASSLMRLAVETQYF.

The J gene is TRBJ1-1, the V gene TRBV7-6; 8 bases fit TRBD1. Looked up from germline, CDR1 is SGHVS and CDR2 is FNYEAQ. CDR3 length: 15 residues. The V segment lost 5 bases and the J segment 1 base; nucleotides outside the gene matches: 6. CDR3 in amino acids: CASSPRTGQNTEAFF. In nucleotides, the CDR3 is TGTGCCAGCAGCCCCCGGACAGGGCAGAACACTGAAGCTTTCTTT. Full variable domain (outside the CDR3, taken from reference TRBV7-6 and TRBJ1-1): GAGVSQSPRYKVTKRGQDVALRCDPISGHVSLYWYRQALGQGPEFLTYFNYEAQQDKSGLPNDRFSAERPEGSISTLTIQRTEQRDSAMYRCASSPRTGQNTEAFFGQGTRLTVV.

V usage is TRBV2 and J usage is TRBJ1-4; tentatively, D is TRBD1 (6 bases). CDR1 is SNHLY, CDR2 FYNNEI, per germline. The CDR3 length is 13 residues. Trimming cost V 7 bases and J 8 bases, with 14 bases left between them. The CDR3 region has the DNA TGTGCCAGCAAACAGGGAATCTACGAAAAACTGTTTTTT. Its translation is CASKQGIYEKLFF.

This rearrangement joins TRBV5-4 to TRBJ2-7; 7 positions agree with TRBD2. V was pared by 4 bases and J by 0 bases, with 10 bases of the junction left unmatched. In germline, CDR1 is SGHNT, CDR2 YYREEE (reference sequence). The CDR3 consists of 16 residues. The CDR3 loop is CASSRALAESSYEQYF. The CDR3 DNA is TGTGCCAGCAGCCGTGCCCTAGCGGAGAGCTCCTACGAGCAGTACTTC.

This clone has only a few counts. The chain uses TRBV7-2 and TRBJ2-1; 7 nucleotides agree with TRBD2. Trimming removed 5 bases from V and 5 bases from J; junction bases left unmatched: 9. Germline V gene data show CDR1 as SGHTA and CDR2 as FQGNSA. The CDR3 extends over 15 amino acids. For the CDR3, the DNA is TGTGCCAGCAGCACAGCCCCCGGGACTAACAATGAGCAGTTCTTC. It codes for CASSTAPGTNNEQFF.

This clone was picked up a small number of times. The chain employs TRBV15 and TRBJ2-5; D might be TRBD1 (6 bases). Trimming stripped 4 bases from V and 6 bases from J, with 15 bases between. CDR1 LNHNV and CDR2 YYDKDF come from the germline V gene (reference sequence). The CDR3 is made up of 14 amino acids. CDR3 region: CATSNYREGQTQYF. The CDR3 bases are TGTGCCACCAGCAACTACAGGGAAGGGCAGACCCAGTACTTC.

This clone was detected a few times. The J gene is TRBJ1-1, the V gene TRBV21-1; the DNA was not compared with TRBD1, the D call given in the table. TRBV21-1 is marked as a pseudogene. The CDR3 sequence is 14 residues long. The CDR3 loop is CASSKVQGGTEAFF. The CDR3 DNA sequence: TGTGCCAGCAGCAAAGTGCAGGGGGGCACTGAAGCTTTCTTT.

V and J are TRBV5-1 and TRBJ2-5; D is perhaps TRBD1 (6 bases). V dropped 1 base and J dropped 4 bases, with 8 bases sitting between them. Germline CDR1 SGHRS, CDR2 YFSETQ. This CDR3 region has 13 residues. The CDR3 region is CASSLTGLETQYF. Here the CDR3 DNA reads TGCGCCAGCAGCTTGACAGGGTTAGAGACCCAGTACTTC.

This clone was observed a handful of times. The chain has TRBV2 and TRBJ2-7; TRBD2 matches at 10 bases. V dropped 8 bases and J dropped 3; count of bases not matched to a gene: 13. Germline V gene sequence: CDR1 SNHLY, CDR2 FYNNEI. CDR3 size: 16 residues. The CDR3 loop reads CASHIVASGRYYEQYF. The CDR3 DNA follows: TGTGCCAGCCACATCGTGGCTAGCGGGAGATACTACGAGCAGTACTTC.

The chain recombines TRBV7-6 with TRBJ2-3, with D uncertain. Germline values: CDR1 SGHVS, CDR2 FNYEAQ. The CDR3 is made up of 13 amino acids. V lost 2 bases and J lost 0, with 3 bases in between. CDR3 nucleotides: TGTGCCAGCAGCTTATATAGCACAGATACGCAGTATTTT. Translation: CASSLYSTDTQYF.

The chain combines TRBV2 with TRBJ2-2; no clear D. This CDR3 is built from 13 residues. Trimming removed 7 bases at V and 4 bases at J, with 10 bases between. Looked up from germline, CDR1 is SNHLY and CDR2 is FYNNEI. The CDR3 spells CASNWAGTGELFF. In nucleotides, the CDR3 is TGTGCCAGCAATTGGGCAGGCACCGGGGAGCTGTTTTTT.

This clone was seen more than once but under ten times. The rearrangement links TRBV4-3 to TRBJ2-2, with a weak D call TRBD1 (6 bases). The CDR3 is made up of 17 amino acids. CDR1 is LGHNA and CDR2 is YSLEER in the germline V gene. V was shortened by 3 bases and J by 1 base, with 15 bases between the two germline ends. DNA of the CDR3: TGCGCCAGCAGCCAGGGTGCCTTAGGGGGGAACACCGGGGAGCTGTTTTTT. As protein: CASSQGALGGNTGELFF.

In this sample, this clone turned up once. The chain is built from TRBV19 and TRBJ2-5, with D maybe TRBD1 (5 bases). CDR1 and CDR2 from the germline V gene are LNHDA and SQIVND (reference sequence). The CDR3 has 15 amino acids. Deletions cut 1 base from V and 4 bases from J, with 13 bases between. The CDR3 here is CASSIVKGRGETQYF. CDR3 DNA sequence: TGTGCCAGTAGTATAGTTAAGGGGCGAGGAGAGACCCAGTACTTC.